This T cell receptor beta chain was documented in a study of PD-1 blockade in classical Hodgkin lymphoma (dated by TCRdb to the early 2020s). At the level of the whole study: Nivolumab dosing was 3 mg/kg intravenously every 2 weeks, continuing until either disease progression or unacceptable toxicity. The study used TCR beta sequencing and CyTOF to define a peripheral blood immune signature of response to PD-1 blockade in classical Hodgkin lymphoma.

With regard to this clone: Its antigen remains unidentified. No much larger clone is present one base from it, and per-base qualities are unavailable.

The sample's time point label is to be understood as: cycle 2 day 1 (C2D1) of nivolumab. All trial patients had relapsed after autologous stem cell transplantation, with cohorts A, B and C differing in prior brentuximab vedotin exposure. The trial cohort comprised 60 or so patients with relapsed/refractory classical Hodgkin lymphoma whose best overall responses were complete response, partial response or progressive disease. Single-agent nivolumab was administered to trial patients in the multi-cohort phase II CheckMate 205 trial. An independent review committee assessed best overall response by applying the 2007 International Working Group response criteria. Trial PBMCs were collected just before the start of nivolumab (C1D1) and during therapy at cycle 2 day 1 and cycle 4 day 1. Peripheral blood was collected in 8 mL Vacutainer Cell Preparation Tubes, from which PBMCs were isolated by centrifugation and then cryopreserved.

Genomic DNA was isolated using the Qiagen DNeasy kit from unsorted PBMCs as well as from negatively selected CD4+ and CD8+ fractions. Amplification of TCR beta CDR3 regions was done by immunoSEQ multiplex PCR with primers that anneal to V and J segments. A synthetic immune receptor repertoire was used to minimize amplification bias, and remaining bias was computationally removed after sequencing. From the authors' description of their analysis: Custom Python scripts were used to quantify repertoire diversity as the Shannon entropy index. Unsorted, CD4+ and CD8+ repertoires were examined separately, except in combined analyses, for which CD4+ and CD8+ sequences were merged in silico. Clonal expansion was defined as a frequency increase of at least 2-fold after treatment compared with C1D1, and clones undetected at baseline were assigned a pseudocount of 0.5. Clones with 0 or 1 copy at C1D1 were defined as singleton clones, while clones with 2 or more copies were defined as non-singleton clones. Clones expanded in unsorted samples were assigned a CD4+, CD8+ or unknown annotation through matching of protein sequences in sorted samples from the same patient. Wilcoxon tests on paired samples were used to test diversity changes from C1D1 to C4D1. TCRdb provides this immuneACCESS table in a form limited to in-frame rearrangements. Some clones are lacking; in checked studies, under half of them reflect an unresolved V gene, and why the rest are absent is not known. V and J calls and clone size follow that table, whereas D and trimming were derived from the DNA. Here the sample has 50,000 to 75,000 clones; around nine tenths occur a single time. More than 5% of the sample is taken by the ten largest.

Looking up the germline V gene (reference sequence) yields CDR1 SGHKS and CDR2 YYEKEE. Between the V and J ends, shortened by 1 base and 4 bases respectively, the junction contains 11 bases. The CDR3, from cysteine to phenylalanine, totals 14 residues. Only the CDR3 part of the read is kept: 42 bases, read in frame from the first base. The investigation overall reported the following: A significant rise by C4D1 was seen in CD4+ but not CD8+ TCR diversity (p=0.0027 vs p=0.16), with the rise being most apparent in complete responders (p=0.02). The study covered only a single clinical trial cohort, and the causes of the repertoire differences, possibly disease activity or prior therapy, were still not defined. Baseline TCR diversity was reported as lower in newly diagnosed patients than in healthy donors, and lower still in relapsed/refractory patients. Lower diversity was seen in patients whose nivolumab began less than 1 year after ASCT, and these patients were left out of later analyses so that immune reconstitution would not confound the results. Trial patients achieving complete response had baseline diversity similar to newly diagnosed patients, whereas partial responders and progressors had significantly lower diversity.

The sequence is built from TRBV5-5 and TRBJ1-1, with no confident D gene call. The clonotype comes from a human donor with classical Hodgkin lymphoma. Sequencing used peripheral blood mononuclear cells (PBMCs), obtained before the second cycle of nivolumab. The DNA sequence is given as TGTGCCAGCAGCTTGTGGGAGATTAGCACTGAAGCTTTCTTT. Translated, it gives CASSLWEISTEAFF. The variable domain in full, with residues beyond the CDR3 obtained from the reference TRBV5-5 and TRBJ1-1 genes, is DAGVTQSPTHLIKTRGQQVTLRCSPISGHKSVSWYQQVLGQGPQFIFQYYEKEERGRGNFPDRFSARQFPNYSSELNVNALLLGDSALYLCASSLWEISTEAFFGQGTRLTVV.